This T cell receptor beta chain was sequenced in a study of beta chain features in type 1 diabetes. Study-wide results and limits: Shorter TCRB CDR3s, moderately but significantly so, marked every one of the four CD4+ subsets in Type 1 diabetes patients.

The whole isolated RNA underwent reverse transcription, so sequencing captured expressed TCRB transcripts. Sequencing was performed with immunoSEQ multiplex PCR; in TCRdb, only in-frame clones are kept and a portion is missing. The data show about 320,000 clones, around 13% seen once. CDR1 is KGHSH, CDR2 LQKENI, per germline. This CDR3 is built from 16 residues. With V trimmed by 0 bases and J by 3 bases, 5 bases remained unmatched. Points on this clone: Antigen unknown.

This sequence originates from a man younger than 40 in good health. The rearrangement uses TRBV18 and TRBJ2-1, with 7 bases aligning to TRBD2. Sequencing was done on a sample of central memory CD4+ T cells from blood. The CDR3 is CASSPPSGTIYNEQFF. CDR3 in DNA: TGTGCCAGCTCACCACCTTCTGGGACTATCTACAATGAGCAGTTCTTC.